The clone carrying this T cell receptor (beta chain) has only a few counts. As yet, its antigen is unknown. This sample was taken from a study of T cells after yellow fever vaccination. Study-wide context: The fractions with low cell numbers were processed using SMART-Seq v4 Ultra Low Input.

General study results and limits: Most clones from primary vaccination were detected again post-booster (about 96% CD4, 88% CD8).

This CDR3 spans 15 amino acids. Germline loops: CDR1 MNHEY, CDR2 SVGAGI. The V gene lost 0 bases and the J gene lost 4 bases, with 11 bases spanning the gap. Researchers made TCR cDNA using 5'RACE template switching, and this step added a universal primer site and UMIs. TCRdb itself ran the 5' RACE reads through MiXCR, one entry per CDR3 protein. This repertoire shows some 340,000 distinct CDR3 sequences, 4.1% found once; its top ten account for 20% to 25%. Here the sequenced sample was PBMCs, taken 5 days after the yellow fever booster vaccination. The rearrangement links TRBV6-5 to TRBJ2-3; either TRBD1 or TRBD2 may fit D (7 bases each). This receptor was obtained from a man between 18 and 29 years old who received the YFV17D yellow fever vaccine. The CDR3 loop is CASSYSGGGADTQYF. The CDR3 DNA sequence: TGTGCCAGCAGTTACTCGGGAGGGGGCGCAGATACGCAGTATTTT.